These T cell receptor beta chains were read from a single sample in a study of graft-versus-host responses after intestinal transplantation. Method: immunoSEQ multiplex PCR; TCRdb's copy keeps in-frame clones and lacks some. The table records fewer than 25,000 clones, around three quarters of them present only once. Sequenced material: ileum tissue, taken 12 days after intestinal transplant. Receptors were obtained from a human patient who received an intestinal transplant, so some T cells may come from the graft donor. Both conserved end residues are part of each CDR3. The order of the fields is J gene, V gene, clone size, CDR3 protein. The size field is filled for only some rows; it gives once, few, many or a size class.

>TRBJ2-1|TRBV6-5|-
CASSQGQGAYNEQFF
>TRBJ1-6|TRBV6-5|few
CASSYSRVRNSPLHF
>TRBJ2-3|TRBV4-1|-
CASRAGTASTDTQYF
>TRBJ2-3|TRBV7-2|-
CASSLGPQGHTQYF
>TRBJ1-5|TRBV2|once
CASSEDRNQPQHF
>TRBJ2-7|TRBV2|-
CASRVVRGPYEQYF
>TRBJ1-2|TRBV10-3|-
CAIEDRNYGYTF
>TRBJ1-1|TRBV4-1|-
CASSQAAQGLTEAFF
>TRBJ1-2|TRBV5-1|-
CASSPRTGAYGYTF
>TRBJ2-1|TRBV7-9|once
CASSAHLLAGDHNEQFF
>TRBJ1-2|TRBV10-3|-
CAIRDTEHYGYTF
>TRBJ2-7|TRBV11-3|-
CASSLKQTYEQYF
>TRBJ2-7|TRBV7-6|medium-sized
CASSLSGDYEQYF
>TRBJ2-7|TRBV13|few
CASVGGPGREQYF
>TRBJ1-5|TRBV19|once
CASMTPSRNQPQHF
>TRBJ2-2|TRBV6-5|-
CATAEGMSGELFF
>TRBJ1-1|TRBV4-1|-
CASSQGGRTEAFF
>TRBJ1-2|TRBV2|-
CASSQMTGGYGYTF
>TRBJ2-7|TRBV19|few
CASSIARTSYEQYF
>TRBJ1-3|TRBV4-1|once
CASSQAGQGWTGNTIYF
>TRBJ2-3|TRBV7-3|-
CASSLRPSGVRTDTQYF
>TRBJ1-1|TRBV7-9|-
CASSLVMGPNTEAFF
>TRBJ2-2|TRBV9|few
CASSPGTAIYTGELFF
>TRBJ2-7|TRBV4-2|once
CASSQYNKGLAGPYEQYF